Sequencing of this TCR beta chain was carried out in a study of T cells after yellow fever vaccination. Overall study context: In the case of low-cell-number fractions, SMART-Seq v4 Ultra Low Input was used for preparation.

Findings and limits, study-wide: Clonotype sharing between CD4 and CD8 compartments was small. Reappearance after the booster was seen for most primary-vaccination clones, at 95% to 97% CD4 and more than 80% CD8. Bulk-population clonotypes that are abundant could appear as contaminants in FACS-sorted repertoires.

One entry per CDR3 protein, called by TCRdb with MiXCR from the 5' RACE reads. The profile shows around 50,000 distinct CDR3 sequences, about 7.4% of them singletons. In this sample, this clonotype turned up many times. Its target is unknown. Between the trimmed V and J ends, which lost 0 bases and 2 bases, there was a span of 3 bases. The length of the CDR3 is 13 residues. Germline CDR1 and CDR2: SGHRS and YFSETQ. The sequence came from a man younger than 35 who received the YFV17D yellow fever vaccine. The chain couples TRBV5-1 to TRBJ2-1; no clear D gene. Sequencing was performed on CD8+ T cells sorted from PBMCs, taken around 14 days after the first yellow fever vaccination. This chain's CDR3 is CASSLVAYNEQFF. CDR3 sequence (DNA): TGCGCCAGCAGCTTGGTGGCCTACAATGAGCAGTTCTTC.